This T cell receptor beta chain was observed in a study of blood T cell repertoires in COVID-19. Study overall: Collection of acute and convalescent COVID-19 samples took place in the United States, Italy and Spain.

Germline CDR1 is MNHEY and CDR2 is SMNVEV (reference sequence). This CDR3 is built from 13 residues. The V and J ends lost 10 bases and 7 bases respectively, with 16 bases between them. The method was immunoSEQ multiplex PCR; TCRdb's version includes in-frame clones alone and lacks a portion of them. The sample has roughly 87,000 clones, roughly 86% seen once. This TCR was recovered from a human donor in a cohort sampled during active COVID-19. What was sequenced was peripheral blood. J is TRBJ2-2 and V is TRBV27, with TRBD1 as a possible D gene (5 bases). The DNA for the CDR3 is TGTGCCACCACCAGGGCAGGGTTCGGGGAGCTGTTTTTT. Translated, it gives CATTRAGFGELFF.